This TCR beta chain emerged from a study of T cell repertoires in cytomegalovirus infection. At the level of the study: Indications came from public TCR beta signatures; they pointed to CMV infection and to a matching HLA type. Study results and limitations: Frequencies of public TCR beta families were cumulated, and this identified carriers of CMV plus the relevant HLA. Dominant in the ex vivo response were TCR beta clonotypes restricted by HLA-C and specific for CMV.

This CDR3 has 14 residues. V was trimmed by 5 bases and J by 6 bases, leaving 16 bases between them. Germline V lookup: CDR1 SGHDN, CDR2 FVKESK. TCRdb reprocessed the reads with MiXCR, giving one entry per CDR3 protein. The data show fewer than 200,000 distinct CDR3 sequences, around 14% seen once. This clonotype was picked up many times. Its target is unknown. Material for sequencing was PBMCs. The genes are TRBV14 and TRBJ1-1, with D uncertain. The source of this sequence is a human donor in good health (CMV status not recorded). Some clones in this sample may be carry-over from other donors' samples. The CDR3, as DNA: TGTGCCAGCAGCTGGGGTGGGATTGCGGCTGAAGCTTTCTTT. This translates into CASSWGGIAAEAFF.